These 11 T cell receptor beta chains were sequenced from one sample in a study of CD8 T cells in ankylosing spondylitis. TCRdb processed the 5' RACE reads anew with MiXCR; each CDR3 protein has one entry. The profile shows some 840,000 distinct CDR3 sequences, approximately 12% of them singletons. Antigen specificity for these receptors is unknown. Study findings and constraints: In ankylosing spondylitis blood, a motif of roughly 8 highly homologous TCR beta variants appeared characteristic.

The sample comprised blood, either unsorted or a sorted T cell fraction (not recorded which). The receptors were gathered from a male donor with ankylosing spondylitis.

This clonotype was recorded a few times. The CDR3 region is CASSFTTGRDEQFF. DNA of the CDR3: TGCGCCAGCAGCTTCACTACCGGACGCGATGAGCAGTTCTTC. The chain combines TRBV5-1 with TRBJ2-1; no firm D call. Trimming cost V 2 bases and J 8 bases, with 14 bases left between them. The germline gives CDR1 SGHRS, CDR2 YFSETQ. The CDR3 totals 14 residues.

This clonotype was seen ten or more times. V gene TRBV20-1 combines with J gene TRBJ2-2, with TRBD2 identical over 9 bases. Germline CDR1 is DFQATT and CDR2 is SNEGSKA (reference sequence). The CDR3 is 16 residues long. V lost 5 bases and J lost 7; bases outside the gene matches: 14. The CDR3 DNA is TGCAGTGCTTACGGACTAGCGCGAGGGGTAATCGGGGAGCTGTTTTTT. Its protein product is CSAYGLARGVIGELFF.

The chain links TRBV29-1 to TRBJ2-7; 9 bases map to TRBD1. The junction had 3 bases not matched to a gene; V was cut back by 4 bases and J by 5 bases. Looked up from germline, CDR1 is SQVTM and CDR2 is ANQGSEA. The CDR3 extends over 12 amino acids. CDR3 protein: CSVAGQGDEQYF. The DNA of the CDR3 is TGCAGCGTTGCGGGACAGGGTGACGAGCAGTACTTC.

The chain uses TRBV4-3 and TRBJ2-5; TRBD1 matches at 10 bases. The V gene end was trimmed by 3 bases and the J gene end by 11 bases; junction bases not matched to a gene: 6. This CDR3 is built from 13 residues. In germline, CDR1 is LGHNA, CDR2 YSLEER. CDR3 sequence (DNA): TGCGCCAGCAGCCAGGGGACAGGGGAGTTTCAGTACTTC. Its translation: CASSQGTGEFQYF.

This clonotype was counted a few times. V gene TRBV5-1 combines with J gene TRBJ2-1, with 11 bases lining up with TRBD2. The CDR3 runs to 16 residues. V trimming: 2 bases; J trimming: 2 bases; junction bases outside the gene matches: 3. The germline gives CDR1 SGHRS, CDR2 YFSETQ. CDR3 in DNA: TGCGCCAGCAGCTTACTACTAGCGGGAGCCTACAATGAGCAGTTCTTC. Its protein product is CASSLLLAGAYNEQFF.

This clonotype was counted only a few times. The genes are TRBV3-1 and TRBJ1-3, with 9 bases that match TRBD1. The CDR3 has 16 amino acids. V dropped 2 bases and J dropped 1; count of bases not matched to a gene: 3. The germline CDR1 and CDR2 sequences are LGHDT and YNNKEL (reference sequence). In DNA form, the CDR3 reads TGTGCCAGCAGCCAAAGTGGGACAGGGTCTGGAAACACCATATATTTT. This gives the protein CASSQSGTGSGNTIYF.

This rearrangement joins TRBV28 to TRBJ2-7, with D tentatively TRBD1 (6 bases). CDR3 length equals 15 residues. Germline-derived CDR1 and CDR2 are MDHEN and SYDVKM. V was pared by 4 bases and J by 3 bases, with 16 bases between. The CDR3 here is CASSWTGQSDYEQYF. CDR3 DNA sequence: TGTGCCAGCAGTTGGACCGGACAGTCGGACTACGAGCAGTACTTC.

The chain uses TRBV12-3 or TRBV12-4 and TRBJ2-2; TRBD1 or TRBD2 may be the D gene (5 bases each). This CDR3 is built from 14 residues. V was pared by 3 bases and J by 4 bases, with 9 bases between. CDR3 protein: CASSFRGTTGELFF. The CDR3 region has the DNA TGTGCCAGCAGTTTTCGAGGGACCACCGGGGAGCTGTTTTTT.

V usage is TRBV9 and J usage is TRBJ1-1; 7 bases agree with TRBD1. Germline lookup yields CDR1 SGDLS and CDR2 YYNGEE. With V trimmed by 2 bases and J by 10 bases, 14 bases remained unmatched. This CDR3 region has 15 residues. The CDR3 nucleotides read TGTGCCAGCAGCGTGGAGGCTCAGGGGGAAATAGTAGCTTTCTTT. Translating it yields CASSVEAQGEIVAFF.

This clonotype came up a few times. The chain links TRBV20-1 to TRBJ2-1; possibly TRBD2 for D (6 bases). V was pared by 2 bases and J by 6 bases, with 17 bases between. The CDR3 loop spans 15 amino acids. The germline gives CDR1 DFQATT, CDR2 SNEGSKA (reference sequence). CDR3 sequence: CSARSGGRALNEQFF. The CDR3 DNA follows: TGCAGTGCTAGATCCGGAGGGAGAGCCCTCAATGAGCAGTTCTTC.

This chain links TRBV5-1 with TRBJ2-5; D is uncertain. This CDR3 region has 12 residues. Germline V gene lookup returns CDR1 SGHRS and CDR2 YFSETQ. Between the trimmed V and J ends, which lost 5 bases and 2 bases, there was a span of 7 bases. Here the CDR3 DNA reads TGCGCCAGCAGGGTAGATCAAGAGACCCAGTACTTC. This encodes CASRVDQETQYF.